This T cell receptor beta chain was observed in a study of T cells in Graves' hyperthyroidism and ophthalmopathy. At the level of the study: Staff took peripheral blood when the initial diagnosis was made, before any treatment began.

J lost 4 bases, V lost 9 bases, and 8 bases had no gene match. The CDR3 covers 14 residues. Germline assignment: CDR1 SEHNR and CDR2 FQNEAQ (reference sequence). This clonotype was seen more than once but under ten times. RNA transcripts were the template for amplifying TCR beta CDR3 regions. With the HTBI primer set, the TCR CDR3 went through a first round of RT-PCR. TCRdb reprocessed the multiplex PCR reads via MiXCR and lists one record per CDR3 protein. The table lists 690,000 or so distinct CDR3 sequences, approximately 19% of them singletons. The sequence came from a woman between 50 and 59 years old with Graves' hyperthyroidism that later progressed to Graves' ophthalmopathy. The material sequenced was blood. This rearrangement joins TRBV7-9 to TRBJ2-5, with 10 bases fitting TRBD1. The CDR3 DNA reads as TGTGCCAGTTCGACAGGGGGCGGTCGAGAGACCCAGTACTTC. It codes for CASSTGGGRETQYF.